What follows describes a single T cell receptor beta chain. Its antigen is not known. Amplification used 60 Vbeta primers and 13 Jbeta primers. The assay was immunoSEQ multiplex PCR, and TCRdb's table has in-frame clones only and misses some. The sample consists of around 150,000 clones, approximately 83% of them appearing once. CDR1 and CDR2 from the germline V gene are SGDLS and YYNGEE. V lost 7 bases and J lost 1, with 20 bases in between. This CDR3 contains 16 residues. This sample was included in a study of cytomegalovirus exposure and HLA in healthy donors. Broader study findings: Under in vitro conditions, three CMV-associated chains were confirmed as specific for CMV antigens. The productive fraction for most TCR beta V segments was about 90% or about 30% in an earlier analysis. Follow-up analysis later connected one missense variant in DCLRE1C with trimming of TCR beta V- and J-genes.

The rearrangement uses TRBV9 and TRBJ1-1; the D gene is possibly TRBD1 (6 bases). The clonotype comes from a man between 18 and 35 years old in good health and CMV-seropositive. The sequencing sample was made of PBMCs. The CDR3 DNA reads TGTGCCAGCCGGTCGGGGGAGGGACAAAAGAACACTGAAGCTTTCTTT. It codes for CASRSGEGQKNTEAFF.